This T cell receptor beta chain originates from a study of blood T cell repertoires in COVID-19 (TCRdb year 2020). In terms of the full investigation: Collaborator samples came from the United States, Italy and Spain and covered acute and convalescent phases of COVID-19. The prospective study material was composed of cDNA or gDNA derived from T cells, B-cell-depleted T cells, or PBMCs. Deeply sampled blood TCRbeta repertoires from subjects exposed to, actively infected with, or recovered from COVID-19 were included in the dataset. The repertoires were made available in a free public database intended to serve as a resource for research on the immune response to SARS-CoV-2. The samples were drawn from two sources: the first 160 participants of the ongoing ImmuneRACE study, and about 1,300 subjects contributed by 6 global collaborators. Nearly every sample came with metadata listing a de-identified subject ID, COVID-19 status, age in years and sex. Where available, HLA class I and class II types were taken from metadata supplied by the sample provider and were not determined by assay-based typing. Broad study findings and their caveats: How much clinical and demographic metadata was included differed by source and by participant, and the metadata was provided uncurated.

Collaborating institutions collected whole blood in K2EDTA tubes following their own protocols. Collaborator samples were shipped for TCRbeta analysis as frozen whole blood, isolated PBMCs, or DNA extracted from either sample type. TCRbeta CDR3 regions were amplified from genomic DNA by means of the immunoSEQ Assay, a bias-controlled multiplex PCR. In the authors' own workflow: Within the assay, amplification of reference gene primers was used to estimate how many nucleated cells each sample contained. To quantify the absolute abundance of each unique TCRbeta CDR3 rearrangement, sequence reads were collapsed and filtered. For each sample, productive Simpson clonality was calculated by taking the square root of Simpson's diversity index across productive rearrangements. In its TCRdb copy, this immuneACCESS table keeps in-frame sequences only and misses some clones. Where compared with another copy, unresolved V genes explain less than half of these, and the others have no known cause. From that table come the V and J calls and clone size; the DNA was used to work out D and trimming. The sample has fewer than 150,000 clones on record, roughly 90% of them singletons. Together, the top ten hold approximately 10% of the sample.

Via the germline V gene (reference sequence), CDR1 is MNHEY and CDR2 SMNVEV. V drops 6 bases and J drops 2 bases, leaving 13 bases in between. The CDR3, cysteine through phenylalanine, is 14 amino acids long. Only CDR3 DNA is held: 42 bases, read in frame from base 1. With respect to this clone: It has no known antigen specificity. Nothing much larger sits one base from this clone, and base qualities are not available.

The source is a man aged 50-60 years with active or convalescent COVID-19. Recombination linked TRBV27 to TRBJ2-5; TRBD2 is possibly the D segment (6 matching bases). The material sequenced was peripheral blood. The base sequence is TGTGCCAGCAGGGCGGGACGGACACAAGAGACCCAGTACTTC. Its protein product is CASRAGRTQETQYF.